The entry below describes one T cell receptor beta chain. This sample is part of a study of blood T cell repertoires in COVID-19. Study details: Whether acute or convalescent, the COVID-19 samples came from the United States, Italy and Spain.

The germline V gene encodes CDR1 MRHNA and CDR2 SNTAGT. The CDR3 totals 16 residues. V gave up 0 bases and J gave up 5 bases; unmatched junction bases: 6. In the authors' workflow: Reference gene primer amplification gave estimated nucleated cell counts. Here immunoSEQ multiplex PCR was the method, and the copy in TCRdb shows in-frame clones only, minus some. Clone size and the V and J calls come from that table; the DNA yielded D and trimming. The data contain 250,000 to 400,000 clones, approximately 89% of them singletons. Sequenced input: peripheral blood. V gene TRBV6-4 combines with J gene TRBJ2-2; 7 nucleotides line up with TRBD2. This TCR derives from a woman in her 30s with COVID-19, enrolled during active disease. CDR3 amino acids: CASSDSWEGRTGELFF. The CDR3 bases are TGTGCCAGCAGTGACTCCTGGGAGGGGAGAACCGGGGAGCTGTTTTTT.